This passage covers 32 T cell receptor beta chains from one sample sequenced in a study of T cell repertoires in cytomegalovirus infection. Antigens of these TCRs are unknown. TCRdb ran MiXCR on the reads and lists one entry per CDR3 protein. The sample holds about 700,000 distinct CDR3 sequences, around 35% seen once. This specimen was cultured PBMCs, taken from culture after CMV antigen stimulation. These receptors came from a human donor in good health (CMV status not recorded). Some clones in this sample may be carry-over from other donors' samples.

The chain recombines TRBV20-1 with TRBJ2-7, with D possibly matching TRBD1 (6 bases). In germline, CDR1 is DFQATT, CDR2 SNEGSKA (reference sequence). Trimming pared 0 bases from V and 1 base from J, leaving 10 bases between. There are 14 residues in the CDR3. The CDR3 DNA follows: TGCAGTGCTAGAGAAGAAGGACAGTCCTACGAGCAGTACTTC. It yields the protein CSAREEGQSYEQYF.

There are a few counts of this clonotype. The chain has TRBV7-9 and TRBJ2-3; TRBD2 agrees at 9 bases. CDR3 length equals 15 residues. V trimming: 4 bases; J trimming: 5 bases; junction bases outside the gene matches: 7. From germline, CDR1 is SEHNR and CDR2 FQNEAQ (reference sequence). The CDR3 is CASSSRRGGEDTQYF. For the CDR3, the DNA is TGTGCCAGCAGCTCTCGTCGCGGGGGGGAAGATACGCAGTATTTT.

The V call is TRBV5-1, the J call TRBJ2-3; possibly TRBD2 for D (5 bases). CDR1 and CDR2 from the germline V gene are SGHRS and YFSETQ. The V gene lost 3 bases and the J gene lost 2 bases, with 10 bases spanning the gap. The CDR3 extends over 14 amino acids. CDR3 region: CASSSGVYTDTQYF. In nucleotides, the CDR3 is TGCGCCAGCAGCTCCGGGGTCTACACAGATACGCAGTATTTT.

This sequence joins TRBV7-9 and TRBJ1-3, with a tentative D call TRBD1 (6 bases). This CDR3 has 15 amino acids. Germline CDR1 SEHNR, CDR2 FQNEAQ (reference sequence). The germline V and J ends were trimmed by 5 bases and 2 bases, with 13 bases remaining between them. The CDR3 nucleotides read TGTGCCAGCAGCCCCAGGGGTTGGGCTGGAAACACCATATATTTT. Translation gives CASSPRGWAGNTIYF.

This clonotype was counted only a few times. The CDR3 is CASGLVLRGGRLNTEAFF. CDR3 coding DNA: TGTGCTAGTGGTTTGGTATTACGGGGGGGGCGGTTGAACACTGAAGCTTTCTTT. The J gene is TRBJ1-1, the V gene TRBV12-5, with a weak D call TRBD1 (6 bases). CDR1 is LGHNT, CDR2 FRNRAP, per germline. This CDR3 is 18 amino acids long. Deletions cut 0 bases from V and 0 bases from J, with 17 bases between. Looking up the rest from reference TRBV12-5 and TRBJ1-1 gives the full variable domain: DARVTQTPRHKVTEMGQEVTMRCQPILGHNTVFWYRQTMMQGLELLAYFRNRAPLDDSGMPKDRFSAEMPDATLATLKIQPSEPRDSAVYFCASGLVLRGGRLNTEAFFGQGTRLTVV.

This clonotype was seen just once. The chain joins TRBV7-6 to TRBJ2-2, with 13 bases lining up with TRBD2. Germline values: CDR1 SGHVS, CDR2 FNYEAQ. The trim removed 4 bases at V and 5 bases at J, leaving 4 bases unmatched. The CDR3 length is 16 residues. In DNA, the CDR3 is TGTGCCAGCAGCTCGGTGGGACTAGCGGGGACCGGGGAGCTGTTTTTT. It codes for CASSSVGLAGTGELFF.

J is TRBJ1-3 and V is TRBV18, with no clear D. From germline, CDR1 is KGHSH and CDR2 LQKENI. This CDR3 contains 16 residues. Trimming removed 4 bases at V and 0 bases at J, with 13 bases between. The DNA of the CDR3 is TGTGCCAGCTCACTAGAAAGGGCGACCTCTGGAAACACCATATATTTT. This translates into CASSLERATSGNTIYF.

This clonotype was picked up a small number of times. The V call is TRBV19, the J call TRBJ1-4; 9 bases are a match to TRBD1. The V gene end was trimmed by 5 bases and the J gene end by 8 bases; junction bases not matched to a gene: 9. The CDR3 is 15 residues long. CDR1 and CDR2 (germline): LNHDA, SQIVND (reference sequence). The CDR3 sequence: CASSPPGQGGEKLFF. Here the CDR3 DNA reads TGTGCCAGTAGTCCACCGGGACAGGGCGGAGAAAAACTGTTTTTT.

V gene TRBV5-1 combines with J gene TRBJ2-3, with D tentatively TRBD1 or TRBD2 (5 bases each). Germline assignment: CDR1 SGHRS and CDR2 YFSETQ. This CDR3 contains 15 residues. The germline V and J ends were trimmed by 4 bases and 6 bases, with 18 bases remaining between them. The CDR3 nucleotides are TGCGCCAGCAGCCTCTCCCGGGACCTTTGGGATACGCAGTATTTT. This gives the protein CASSLSRDLWDTQYF.

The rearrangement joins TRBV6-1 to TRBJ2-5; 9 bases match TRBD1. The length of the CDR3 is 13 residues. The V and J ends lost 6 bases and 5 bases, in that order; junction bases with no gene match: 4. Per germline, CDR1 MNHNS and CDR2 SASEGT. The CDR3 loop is CASRGTGWETQYF. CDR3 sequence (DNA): TGTGCCAGCAGGGGGACAGGGTGGGAGACCCAGTACTTC.

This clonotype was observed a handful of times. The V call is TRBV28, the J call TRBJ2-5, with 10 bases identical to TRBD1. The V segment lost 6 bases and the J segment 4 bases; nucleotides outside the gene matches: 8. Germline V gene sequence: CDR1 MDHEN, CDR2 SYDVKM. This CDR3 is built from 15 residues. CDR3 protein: CASSRQGAGRETQYF. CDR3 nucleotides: TGTGCCAGCAGCCGACAGGGGGCCGGACGAGAGACCCAGTACTTC.

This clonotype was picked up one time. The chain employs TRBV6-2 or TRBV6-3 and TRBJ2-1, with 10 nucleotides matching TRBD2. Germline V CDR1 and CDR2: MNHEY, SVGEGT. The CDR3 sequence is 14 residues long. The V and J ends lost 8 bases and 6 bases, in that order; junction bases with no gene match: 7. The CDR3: CASYPGLAANEQFF. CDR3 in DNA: TGTGCCAGCTATCCAGGACTAGCGGCCAATGAGCAGTTCTTC.

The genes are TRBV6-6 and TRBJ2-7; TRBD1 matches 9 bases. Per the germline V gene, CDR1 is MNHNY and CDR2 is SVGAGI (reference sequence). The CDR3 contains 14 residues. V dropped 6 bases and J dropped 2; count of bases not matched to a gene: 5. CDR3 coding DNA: TGTGCCAGCAGCCGGGACAGGGCGGCCTACGAGCAGTACTTC. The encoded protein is CASSRDRAAYEQYF.

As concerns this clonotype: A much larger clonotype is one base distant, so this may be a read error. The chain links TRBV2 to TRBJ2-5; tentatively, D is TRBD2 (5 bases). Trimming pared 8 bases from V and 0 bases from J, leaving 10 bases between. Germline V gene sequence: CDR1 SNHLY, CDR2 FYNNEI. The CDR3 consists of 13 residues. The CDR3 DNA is TGTGCCAGCGGAGGACTGGACCAAGAGACCCAGTACTTC. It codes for CASGGLDQETQYF. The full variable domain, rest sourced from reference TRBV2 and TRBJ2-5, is EPEVTQTPSHQVTQMGQEVILRCVPISNHLYFYWYRQILGQKVEFLVSFYNNEISEKSEIFDDQFSVERPDGSNFTLKIRSTKLEDSAMYFCASGGLDQETQYFGPGTRLLVL.

CDR3 coding DNA: TGTGCCAGCAGCTTAGAGGCTGGAGGTGGCTACACCTTC. Its protein product is CASSLEAGGGYTF. The genes are TRBV7-9 and TRBJ1-2, with unresolved D. V was pared by 1 base and J by 7 bases, with 10 bases between. This CDR3 comprises 13 residues. From germline, CDR1 is SEHNR and CDR2 FQNEAQ (reference sequence).

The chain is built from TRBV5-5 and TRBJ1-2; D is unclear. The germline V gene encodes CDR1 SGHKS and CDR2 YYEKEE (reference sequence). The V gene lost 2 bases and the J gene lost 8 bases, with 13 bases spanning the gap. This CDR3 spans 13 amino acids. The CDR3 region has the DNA TGTGCCAGCAGCTTAACCGGATGGTCCGGCTACACCTTC. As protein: CASSLTGWSGYTF.

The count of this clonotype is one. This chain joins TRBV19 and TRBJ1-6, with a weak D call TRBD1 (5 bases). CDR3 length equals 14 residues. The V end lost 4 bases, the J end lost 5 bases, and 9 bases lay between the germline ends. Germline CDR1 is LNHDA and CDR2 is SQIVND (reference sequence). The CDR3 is CASSTGPNNSPLHF. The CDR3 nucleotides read TGTGCCAGTAGTACGGGACCGAATAATTCACCCCTCCACTTT. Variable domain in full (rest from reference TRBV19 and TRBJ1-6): DGGITQSPKYLFRKEGQNVTLSCEQNLNHDAMYWYRQDPGQGLRLIYYSQIVNDFQKGDIAEGYSVSREKKESFPLTVTSAQKNPTAFYLCASSTGPNNSPLHFGNGTRLTVT.

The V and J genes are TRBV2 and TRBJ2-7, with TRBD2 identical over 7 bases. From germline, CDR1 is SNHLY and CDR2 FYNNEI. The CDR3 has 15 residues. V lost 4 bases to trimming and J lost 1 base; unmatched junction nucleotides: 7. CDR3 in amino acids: CASSGGEGFSYEQYF. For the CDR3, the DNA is TGTGCCAGCAGTGGAGGGGAGGGATTTTCCTACGAGCAGTACTTC.

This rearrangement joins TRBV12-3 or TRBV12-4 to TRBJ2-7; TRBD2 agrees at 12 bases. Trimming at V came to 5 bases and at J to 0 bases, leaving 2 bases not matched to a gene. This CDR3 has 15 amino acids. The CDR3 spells CASSRTSGASYEQYF. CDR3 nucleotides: TGTGCCAGCAGTAGGACTAGCGGGGCCTCCTACGAGCAGTACTTC.

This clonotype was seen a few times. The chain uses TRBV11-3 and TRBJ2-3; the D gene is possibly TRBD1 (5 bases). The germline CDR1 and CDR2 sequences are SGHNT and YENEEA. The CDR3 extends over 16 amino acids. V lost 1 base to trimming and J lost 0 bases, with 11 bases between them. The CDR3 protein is CASSLGGTKSTDTQYF. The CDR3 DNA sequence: TGTGCCAGCAGCTTAGGGGGCACCAAGAGCACAGATACGCAGTATTTT.

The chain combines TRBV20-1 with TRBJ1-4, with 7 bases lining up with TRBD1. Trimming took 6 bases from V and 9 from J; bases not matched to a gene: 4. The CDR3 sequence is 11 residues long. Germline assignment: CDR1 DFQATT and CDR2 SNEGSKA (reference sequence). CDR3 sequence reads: CSAPGQQKLFF. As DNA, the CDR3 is TGCAGTGCCCCGGGACAGCAAAAACTGTTTTTT.

CDR3 sequence (DNA): TGTGCCAGCAGTAGGGTAGGCCCAACTGAAGCTTTCTTT. Translation: CASSRVGPTEAFF. This sequence joins TRBV3-1 and TRBJ1-1, with no clear D. Germline V gene data show CDR1 as LGHDT and CDR2 as YNNKEL (reference sequence). This CDR3 has 13 residues. V was clipped by 6 bases and J by 5 bases, with 13 bases between them.

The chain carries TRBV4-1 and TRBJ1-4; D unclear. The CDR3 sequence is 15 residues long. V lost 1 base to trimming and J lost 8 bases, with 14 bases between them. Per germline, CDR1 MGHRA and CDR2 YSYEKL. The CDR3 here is CASSQVGAFREKLFF. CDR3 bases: TGCGCCAGCAGCCAAGTGGGAGCCTTTCGGGAAAAACTGTTTTTT.

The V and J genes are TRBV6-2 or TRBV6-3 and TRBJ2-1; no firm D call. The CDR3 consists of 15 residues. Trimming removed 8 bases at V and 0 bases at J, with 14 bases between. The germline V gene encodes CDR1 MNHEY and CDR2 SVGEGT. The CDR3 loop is CASVDRRSSYNEQFF. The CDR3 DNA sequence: TGTGCCAGCGTAGATCGACGGAGCTCCTACAATGAGCAGTTCTTC.

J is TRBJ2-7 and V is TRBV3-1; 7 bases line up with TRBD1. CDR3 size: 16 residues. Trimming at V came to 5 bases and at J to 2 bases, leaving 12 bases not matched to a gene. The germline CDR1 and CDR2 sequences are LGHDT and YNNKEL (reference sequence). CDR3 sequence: CASSSRTGVIAYEQYF. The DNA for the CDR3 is TGTGCCAGCAGCTCCAGAACAGGGGTGATAGCCTACGAGCAGTACTTC.

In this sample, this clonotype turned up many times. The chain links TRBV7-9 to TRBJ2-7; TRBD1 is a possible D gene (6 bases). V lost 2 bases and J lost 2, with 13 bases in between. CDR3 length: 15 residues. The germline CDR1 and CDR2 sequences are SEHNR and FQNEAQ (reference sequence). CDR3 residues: CASSLWGRDTYEQYF. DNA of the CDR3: TGTGCCAGCAGCTTATGGGGCAGGGACACCTACGAGCAGTACTTC.

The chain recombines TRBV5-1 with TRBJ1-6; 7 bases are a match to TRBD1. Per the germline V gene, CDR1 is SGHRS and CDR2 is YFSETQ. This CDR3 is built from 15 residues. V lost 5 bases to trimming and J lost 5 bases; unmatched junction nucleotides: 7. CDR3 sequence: CASRPGGLDNSPLHF. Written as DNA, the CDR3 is TGCGCCAGCAGGCCAGGGGGATTGGATAATTCACCCCTCCACTTT. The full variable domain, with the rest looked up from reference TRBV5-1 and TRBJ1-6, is KAGVTQTPRYLIKTRGQQVTLSCSPISGHRSVSWYQQTPGQGLQFLFEYFSETQRNKGNFPGRFSGRQFSNSRSEMNVSTLELGDSALYLCASRPGGLDNSPLHFGNGTRLTVT.

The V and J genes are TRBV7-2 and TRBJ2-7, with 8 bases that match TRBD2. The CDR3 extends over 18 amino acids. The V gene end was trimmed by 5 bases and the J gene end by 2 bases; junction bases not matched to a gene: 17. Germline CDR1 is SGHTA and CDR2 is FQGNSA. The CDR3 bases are TGTGCCAGCAGCAAAATAGGAGGGAGCGGGGGTTTCACCTACGAGCAGTACTTC. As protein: CASSKIGGSGGFTYEQYF.

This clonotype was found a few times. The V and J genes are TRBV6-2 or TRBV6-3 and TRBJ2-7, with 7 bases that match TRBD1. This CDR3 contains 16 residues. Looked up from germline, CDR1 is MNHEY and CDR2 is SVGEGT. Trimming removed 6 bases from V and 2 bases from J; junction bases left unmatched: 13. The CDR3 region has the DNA TGTGCCAGCAGCCGGGACAGCCCACCCAGAACCTACGAGCAGTACTTC. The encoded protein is CASSRDSPPRTYEQYF.

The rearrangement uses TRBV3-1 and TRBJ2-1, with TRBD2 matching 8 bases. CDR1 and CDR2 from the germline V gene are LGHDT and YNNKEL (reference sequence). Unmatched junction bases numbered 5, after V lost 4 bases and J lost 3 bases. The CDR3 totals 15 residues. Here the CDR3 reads CASSLPGLDYNEQFF. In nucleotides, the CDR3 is TGTGCCAGCAGCCTCCCGGGACTAGACTACAATGAGCAGTTCTTC.

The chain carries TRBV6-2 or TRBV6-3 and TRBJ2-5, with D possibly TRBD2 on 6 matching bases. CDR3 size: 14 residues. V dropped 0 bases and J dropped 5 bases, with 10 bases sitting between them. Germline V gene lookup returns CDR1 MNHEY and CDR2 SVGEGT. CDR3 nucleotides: TGTGCCAGCAGTTACTCCCGGGAGAGCGAGACCCAGTACTTC. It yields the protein CASSYSRESETQYF.

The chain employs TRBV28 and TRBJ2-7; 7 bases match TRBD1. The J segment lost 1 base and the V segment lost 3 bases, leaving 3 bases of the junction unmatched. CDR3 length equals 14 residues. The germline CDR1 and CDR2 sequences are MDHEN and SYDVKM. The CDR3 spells CASSFIRGSYEQYF. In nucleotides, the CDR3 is TGTGCCAGCAGTTTCATCAGGGGGTCCTACGAGCAGTACTTC.